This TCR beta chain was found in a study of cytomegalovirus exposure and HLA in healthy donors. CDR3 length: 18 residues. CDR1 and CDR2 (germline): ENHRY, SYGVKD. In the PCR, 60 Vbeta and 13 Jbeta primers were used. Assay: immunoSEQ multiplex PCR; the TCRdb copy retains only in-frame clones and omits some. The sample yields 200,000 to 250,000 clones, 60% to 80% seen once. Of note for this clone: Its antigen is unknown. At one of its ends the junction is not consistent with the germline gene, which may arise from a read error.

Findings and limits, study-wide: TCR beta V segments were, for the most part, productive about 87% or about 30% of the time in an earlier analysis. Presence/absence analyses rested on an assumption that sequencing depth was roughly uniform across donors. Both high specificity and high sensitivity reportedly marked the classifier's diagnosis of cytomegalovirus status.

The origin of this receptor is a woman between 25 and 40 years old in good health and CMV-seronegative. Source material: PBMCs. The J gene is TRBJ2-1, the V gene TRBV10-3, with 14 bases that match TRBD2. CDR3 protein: CATSESTTSGGVNNEQFF. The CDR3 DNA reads TGTGCCACCAGTGAGTCCACGACTAGCGGGGGGGTTAACAATGAGCAGTTCTTC.